These T cell receptor beta chains were read from a single sample in a study of blood T cell repertoires in COVID-19. Profiled with immunoSEQ multiplex PCR; TCRdb holds only in-frame clones, not every one. The sample consists of roughly 160,000 clones, 85% to 90% of them appearing once. The specimen was peripheral blood. The receptors originated from a man between 60 and 75 years old with COVID-19, enrolled during active disease. The CDR3 runs from the conserved cysteine through the conserved F or W. Each record gives: J gene, D gene, CDR3 length, V gene, clone size, CDR3 protein, CDR3 DNA. A D gene is named only where the DNA matches it firmly. Part of the rows lack a size; the others show once, few, many or a class for expanded clones.

TRBJ1-5	.	15	TRBV30	.	CAWSRGGLSYQPQHF	TGTGCCTGGTCGAGGGGGGGACTGTCCTATCAGCCCCAGCATTTT
TRBJ1-1	TRBD1	15	TRBV9	.	CASSVGNRGATEAFF	TGTGCCAGCAGCGTAGGGAACAGGGGAGCCACTGAAGCTTTCTTT
TRBJ2-3	TRBD2	18	TRBV7-2	.	CASSPGLAGGPGTDTQYF	TGTGCCAGCAGCCCGGGACTAGCGGGAGGGCCCGGCACAGATACGCAGTATTTT
TRBJ1-4	.	16	TRBV30	.	CAWSRGHGATNEKLFF	TGTGCCTGGAGCAGAGGGCACGGGGCAACTAATGAAAAACTGTTTTTT
TRBJ1-1	TRBD1	15	TRBV5-1	.	CASSIGTGMNTEAFF	TGCGCCAGCAGCATAGGGACAGGGATGAACACTGAAGCTTTCTTT
TRBJ1-6	.	18	TRBV28	.	CASSLRRVGRGYNSPLHF	TGTGCCAGCAGTTTAAGGCGGGTCGGCAGGGGATATAATTCACCCCTCCACTTT
TRBJ2-7	TRBD1	14	TRBV25-1	.	CASSEPGTEYEQYF	TGTGCCAGCAGTGAACCCGGGACAGAGTACGAGCAGTACTTC
TRBJ2-1	.	11	TRBV19	few	CASTGFNEQFF	TGTGCCAGTACCGGGTTCAATGAGCAGTTCTTC
TRBJ1-2	TRBD1	13	TRBV18	.	CASSLQGDYGYTF	TGTGCCAGCTCACTACAGGGGGACTATGGCTACACCTTC
TRBJ2-7	.	13	TRBV12-3/TRBV12-4	.	CASSLHSTYEQYF	TGTGCCAGCAGTTTACACAGCACCTACGAGCAGTACTTC
TRBJ2-7	.	16	TRBV14	.	CASSQEAAIPSYEQYF	TGTGCCAGCAGCCAAGAAGCCGCAATTCCCTCCTACGAGCAGTACTTC
TRBJ2-4	.	12	TRBV5-1	.	CASTDKENIQYF	TGCGCCAGCACGGACAAGGAAAACATTCAGTACTTC
TRBJ1-2	TRBD1	15	TRBV11-2	once	CASSLPSTGGYGYTF	TGTGCCAGCAGCCTACCTTCGACAGGGGGCTATGGCTACACCTTC
TRBJ1-1	.	13	TRBV27	.	CASSTGFSGEAFF	TGTGCCAGCAGTACCGGGTTTAGTGGAGAAGCTTTCTTT
TRBJ2-7	TRBD2	15	TRBV5-1	.	CASSSLAGVDYEQYF	TGCGCCAGCAGCTCCTTAGCGGGAGTAGATTACGAGCAGTACTTC
TRBJ2-1	.	12	TRBV24-1	.	CATSDFINEQFF	TGTGCCACCAGTGATTTCATCAATGAGCAGTTCTTC
TRBJ1-2	.	15	TRBV24-1	.	CATSDSRTVNYGYTF	TGTGCCACCAGTGATTCTCGGACAGTAAACTATGGCTACACCTTC
TRBJ1-2	.	13	TRBV12-3/TRBV12-4	.	CASRATANYGYTF	TGTGCCAGCAGGGCGACAGCTAACTATGGCTACACCTTC
TRBJ2-1	.	14	TRBV9	.	CASSAGTQMAEQFF	TGTGCCAGCAGCGCTGGGACACAAATGGCTGAGCAGTTCTTC
TRBJ2-7	.	14	TRBV2	.	CASSEGRDGYEQYF	TGTGCCAGCAGTGAGGGGCGGGATGGCTACGAGCAGTACTTC
TRBJ1-2	TRBD1	13	TRBV5-4	.	CASSPDRDYGYTF	TGTGCCAGCAGCCCCGACAGGGACTATGGCTACACCTTC
TRBJ2-5	TRBD2	15	TRBV7-7	.	CASSLLAGLDETQYF	TGTGCTAGCAGCTTATTAGCGGGATTAGATGAGACCCAGTACTTC
TRBJ2-1	.	17	TRBV3-1/TRBV3-2	.	CASSLVGGTPLGNEQFF	TGTGCCAGCTCCCTCGTTGGGGGGACCCCCCTAGGCAATGAGCAGTTCTTC
TRBJ2-1	TRBD2	15	TRBV6-2/TRBV6-3	.	CASSSGLAGVYEQFF	TGTGCCAGCAGTTCGGGACTAGCGGGAGTCTATGAGCAGTTCTTC
TRBJ1-2	TRBD1	16	TRBV7-9	once	CASSITGTGSNYGYTF	TGTGCCAGCAGCATAACGGGGACAGGGAGTAACTATGGCTACACCTTC
TRBJ1-2	.	18	TRBV21-1	.	CASSKSIVGQTFHYGYTF	TGTGCCAGCAGCAAATCGATTGTAGGACAGACATTCCACTATGGCTACACCTTC
TRBJ2-7	TRBD1	14	TRBV7-3	.	CASSLAGTGYEQYF	TGTGCCAGCAGCTTAGCCGGGACAGGCTACGAGCAGTACTTC
TRBJ1-1	TRBD1	14	TRBV29-1	.	CSVAYRGGYTEAFF	TGCAGCGTCGCCTACAGGGGCGGTTACACTGAAGCTTTCTTT
TRBJ1-5	.	15	TRBV5-6	.	CASSFGWSSNQPQHF	TGTGCCAGCAGCTTCGGGTGGTCTAGCAATCAGCCCCAGCATTTT
TRBJ1-1	.	15	TRBV7-9	.	CASSPPGQMNTEAFF	TGTGCCAGCAGCCCGCCTGGACAAATGAACACTGAAGCTTTCTTT
TRBJ2-7	TRBD1	11	TRBV20-1	.	CSAQQGDEQYF	TGCAGTGCGCAACAGGGGGACGAGCAGTACTTC
TRBJ1-2	.	13	TRBV7-3	.	CASSHDSSYGYTF	TGTGCCAGCAGCCACGACAGCTCCTATGGCTACACCTTC
TRBJ2-1	.	12	TRBV5-1	.	CASSFLDNEQFF	TGCGCCAGCAGCTTTCTAGACAATGAGCAGTTCTTC
TRBJ2-7	TRBD2	15	TRBV11-3	once	CASSFITGGPGEQYF	TGTGCCAGCAGCTTTATTACGGGAGGGCCCGGCGAGCAGTACTTC
TRBJ1-4	.	15	TRBV18	once	CASSLSWGLGEKLFF	TGTGCCAGCTCACTATCATGGGGGCTCGGCGAAAAACTGTTTTTT
TRBJ2-1	.	13	TRBV4-3	.	CASSQSGPREQFF	TGCGCCAGCAGTCAAAGCGGTCCTCGAGAGCAGTTCTTC
TRBJ1-3	.	15	TRBV7-6	.	CASSLREDSGNTIYF	TGTGCCAGCAGCTTAAGGGAGGACTCTGGAAACACCATATATTTT
TRBJ1-2	.	13	TRBV18	.	CASSPSPIYGYTF	TGTGCCAGCTCACCCTCGCCTATCTATGGCTACACCTTC
TRBJ2-3	TRBD2	14	TRBV3-1/TRBV3-2	once	CASSHAGGATTQYF	TGTGCCAGCAGCCACGCGGGGGGCGCGACTACGCAGTATTTT
TRBJ2-2	TRBD1	17	TRBV10-1	.	CASSESIGTGTRGELFF	TGCGCCAGCAGTGAGTCAATAGGGACAGGGACCCGCGGGGAGCTGTTTTTT
TRBJ2-7	TRBD1	11	TRBV7-9	once	CASSSTGLPYF	TGTGCCAGCAGCTCGACAGGGTTACCGTACTTC
TRBJ2-4	TRBD2	15	TRBV7-2	.	CASSPGGSGRDIQYF	TGTGCCAGCAGCCCTGGGGGTAGCGGGAGGGACATTCAGTACTTC
TRBJ1-6	TRBD1	17	TRBV4-1	.	CASSPGAVKGANSPLHF	TGCGCCAGCAGCCCCGGGGCGGTAAAGGGGGCTAATTCACCCCTCCACTTT